This T cell receptor (beta chain) was obtained from a study of CD8 T cells in Susac syndrome. Germline lookup yields CDR1 SGDLS and CDR2 YYNGEE. V lost 3 bases to trimming and J lost 0 bases, with 3 bases between them. The CDR3 covers 13 residues. The authors reverse transcribed about 0.5 to 1 ug RNA with random hexamers. From the immunoSEQ multiplex PCR reads, TCRdb called clonotypes with MiXCR, one entry per CDR3 protein. Among 130,000 or so distinct CDR3 sequences, 85% to 95% were seen once, and the ten largest hold about 0.28%. The TCR sequence derives from a human donor with Susac syndrome. Sequencing input: CD8+ T cells from PBMCs. J is TRBJ2-2 and V is TRBV9; D not certain. The CDR3 nucleotides are TGTGCCAGCAGCGCCGCGAACACCGGGGAGCTGTTTTTT. As protein: CASSAANTGELFF.